The rows below give T cell receptor beta chains drawn from one sample of a study of CXCR3-negative and CXCR3-positive naive CD8 T cells. TCRdb processed the 5' RACE reads again and assigns one entry to each CDR3 protein, with no DNA. Recorded here are around 84,000 distinct CDR3 sequences; the top ten clones represent 0.8% to 0.85%. The material sequenced was naive CXCR3+ CD8+ T cells from blood. These receptors were collected from a human donor in good health. Some clones in this sample may be carry-over from other donors' samples. CDR3s include the opening cysteine and the closing phenylalanine or tryptophan.

CDR3 length,V gene,J gene,CDR3 protein
17,TRBV4-1,TRBJ2-1,CASSQVPGTASYNEQFF
17,TRBV5-1,TRBJ2-3,CASSSSDRGIVADTQYF
14,TRBV25-1,TRBJ2-7,CASRGWRSYYEQYF
18,TRBV29-1,TRBJ2-2,CRHQRDRGFGKGSGELFF
16,TRBV15,TRBJ2-1,CATSGGQSSVGHEQFF
16,TRBV7-9,TRBJ2-4,CASSPLGGLLETIQYF
14,TRBV7-9,TRBJ2-5,CASSSDTRRETQYF
13,TRBV6-2/TRBV6-3,TRBJ1-1,CASSYHPGNEAFF
15,TRBV28,TRBJ2-1,CASSFNLGEHHEQFF
12,TRBV28,TRBJ2-7,CASCDFQYEQYF
14,TRBV3-1,TRBJ2-7,CASSQGLAESEQYF